This TCR beta chain was sequenced for a study of blood T cells in healthy people across ages. This CDR3 contains 14 residues. Trimming at V came to 4 bases and at J to 4 bases, leaving 2 bases not matched to a gene. Germline V gives CDR1 SNHLY, CDR2 FYNNEI. Study observations and caveats: Age brought a roughly linear fall in TCR beta diversity measured per million T cells.

At least ten counts were recorded for this clonotype. Its antigen is currently unknown. A J-beta primer mix and a sample-barcoded 5' primer were used in a second PCR of roughly 6 to 12 cycles. TCRdb recomputed calls from the 5' RACE reads with MiXCR, one row per CDR3 protein. The table lists roughly 1.6 million distinct CDR3 sequences, about 35% of them singletons. Sample: blood. The J gene is TRBJ2-7, the V gene TRBV2, with 12 bases lining up with TRBD2. This receptor was identified in a woman aged 25 to 39 in good health. CDR3 sequence: CASSVTSGGYEQYF. CDR3 DNA: TGTGCCAGCAGTGTGACTAGCGGGGGTTACGAGCAGTACTTC. Combining the CDR3 with reference TRBV2 and TRBJ2-7 gives the whole variable domain EPEVTQTPSHQVTQMGQEVILRCVPISNHLYFYWYRQILGQKVEFLVSFYNNEISEKSEIFDDQFSVERPDGSNFTLKIRSTKLEDSAMYFCASSVTSGGYEQYFGPGTRLTVT.